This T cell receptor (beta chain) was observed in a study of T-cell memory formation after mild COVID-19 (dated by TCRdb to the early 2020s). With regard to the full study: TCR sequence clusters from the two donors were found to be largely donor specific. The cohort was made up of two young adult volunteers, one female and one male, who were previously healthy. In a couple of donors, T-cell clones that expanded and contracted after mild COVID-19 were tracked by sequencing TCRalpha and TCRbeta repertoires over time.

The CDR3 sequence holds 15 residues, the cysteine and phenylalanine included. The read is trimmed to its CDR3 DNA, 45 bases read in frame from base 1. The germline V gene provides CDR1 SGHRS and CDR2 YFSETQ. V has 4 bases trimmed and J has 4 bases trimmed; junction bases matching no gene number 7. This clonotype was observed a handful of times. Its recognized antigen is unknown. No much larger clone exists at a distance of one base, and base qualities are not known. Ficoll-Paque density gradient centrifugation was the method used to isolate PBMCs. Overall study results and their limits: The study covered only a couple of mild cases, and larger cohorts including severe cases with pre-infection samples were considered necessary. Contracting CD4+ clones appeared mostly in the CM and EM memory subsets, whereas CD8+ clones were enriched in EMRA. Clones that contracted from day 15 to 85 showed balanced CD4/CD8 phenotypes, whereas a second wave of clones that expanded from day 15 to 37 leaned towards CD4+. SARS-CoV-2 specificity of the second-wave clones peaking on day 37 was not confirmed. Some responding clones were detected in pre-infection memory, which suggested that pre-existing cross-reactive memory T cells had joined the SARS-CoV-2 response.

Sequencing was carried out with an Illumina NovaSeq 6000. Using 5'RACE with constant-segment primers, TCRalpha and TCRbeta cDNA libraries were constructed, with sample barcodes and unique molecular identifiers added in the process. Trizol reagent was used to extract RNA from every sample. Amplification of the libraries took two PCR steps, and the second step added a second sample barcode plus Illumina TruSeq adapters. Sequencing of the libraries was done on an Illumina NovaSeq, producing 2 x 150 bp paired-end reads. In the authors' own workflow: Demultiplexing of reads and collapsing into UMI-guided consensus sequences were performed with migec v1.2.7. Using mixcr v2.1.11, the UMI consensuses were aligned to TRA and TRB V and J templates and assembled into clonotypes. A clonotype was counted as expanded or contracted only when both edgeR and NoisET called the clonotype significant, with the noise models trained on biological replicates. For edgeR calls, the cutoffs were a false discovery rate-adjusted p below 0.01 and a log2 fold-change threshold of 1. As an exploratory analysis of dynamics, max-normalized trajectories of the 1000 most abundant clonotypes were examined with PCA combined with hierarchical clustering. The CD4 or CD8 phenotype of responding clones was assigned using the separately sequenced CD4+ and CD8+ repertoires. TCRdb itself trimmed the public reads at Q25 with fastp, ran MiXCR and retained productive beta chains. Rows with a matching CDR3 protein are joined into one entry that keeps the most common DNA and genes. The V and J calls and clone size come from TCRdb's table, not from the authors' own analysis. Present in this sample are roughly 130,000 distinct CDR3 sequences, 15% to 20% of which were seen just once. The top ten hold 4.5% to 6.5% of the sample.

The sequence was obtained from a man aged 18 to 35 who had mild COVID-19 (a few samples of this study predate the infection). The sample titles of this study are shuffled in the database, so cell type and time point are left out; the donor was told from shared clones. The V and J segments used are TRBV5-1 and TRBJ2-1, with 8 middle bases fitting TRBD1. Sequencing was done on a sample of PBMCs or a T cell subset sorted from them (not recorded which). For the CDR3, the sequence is CASSLGTGSYNEQFF. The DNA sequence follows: TGCGCCAGCAGCCTAGGGACAGGATCGTACAATGAGCAGTTCTTC.